The rows below give T cell receptor beta chains drawn from one sample of a study of shared clonotypes between healthy human individuals. The repertoire was sequenced with immunoSEQ multiplex PCR; TCRdb's copy has only in-frame clones and lacks some. The sample lists approximately 740,000 clones; approximately 74% were seen once. The sequenced material came from memory CD4+ T cells sorted from blood. Every receptor here comes from a woman under 40 in good health. The CDR3 runs from the conserved cysteine through the conserved F or W. The D gene is left open where the match is weak. Not all rows give a size; the values are once, few, many and, for expanded clones, a class.

DNA: TGTGCCAGTAGTATTATGGTTGGGAGCAATCAGCCCCAGCATTTT; CDR3: CASSIMVGSNQPQHF; V: TRBV19; D: -; J: TRBJ1-5; size: -
DNA: TGCGCCAGCAGTCAACCCAGGGAAGTTGAACTAGCGGGAGGGCTGAAAGGAAACACCGGGGAGCTGTTTTTT; CDR3: CASSQPREVELAGGLKGNTGELFF; V: TRBV23-1; D: TRBD2; J: TRBJ2-2; size: many
DNA: TGCGCCAGCAAGGAGGCGGATACGCAGTATTTT; CDR3: CASKEADTQYF; V: TRBV5-1; D: -; J: TRBJ2-3; size: -
DNA: TGTGCCAGCAGCCAGGGGGGGGGCTATGGCTACACCTTC; CDR3: CASSQGGGYGYTF; V: TRBV6-6; D: TRBD1; J: TRBJ1-2; size: few
DNA: TGTGCCAGCAGCGTAGGTCGCAGCTCCGCGCAGTACTTC; CDR3: CASSVGRSSAQYF; V: TRBV9; D: -; J: TRBJ2-5; size: -
DNA: TGTGCCAGCTCAGGGGTACTTGGACTAGCGGAGACCGGGGAGCTGTTTTTT; CDR3: CASSGVLGLAETGELFF; V: TRBV18; D: TRBD2; J: TRBJ2-2; size: -
DNA: TGTGCCAGCAGCCACCACCGACCTACTAGCGGGGTCGGGGAGCTGTTTTTT; CDR3: CASSHHRPTSGVGELFF; V: TRBV7-9; D: TRBD2; J: TRBJ2-2; size: -
DNA: TGTGCCAGCAGCCCGAAAACAGCTACGAACACTGAAGCTTTCTTT; CDR3: CASSPKTATNTEAFF; V: TRBV7-2; D: -; J: TRBJ1-1; size: -
DNA: TGTGCCAGCAGTTTAATGCAGGGGGCTGCTAATGAAAAACTGTTTTTT; CDR3: CASSLMQGAANEKLFF; V: TRBV28; D: TRBD1; J: TRBJ1-4; size: -
DNA: TGTGCCAGCAGTCCTGCCCAGGGCTACGAGCAGTACTTC; CDR3: CASSPAQGYEQYF; V: TRBV27; D: -; J: TRBJ2-7; size: -
DNA: TGTGCCAGCAGTTTGGGCGGACGGTCGCTCTATGGCTACACCTTC; CDR3: CASSLGGRSLYGYTF; V: TRBV27; D: -; J: TRBJ1-2; size: -
DNA: TGTGCCTGGAGTGCGGCAGCAAACACTGAAGCTTTCTTT; CDR3: CAWSAAANTEAFF; V: TRBV30; D: -; J: TRBJ1-1; size: -
DNA: TGTGCCAGCAGCTCACCAGGACGGGGACAAAGGAACACTGAAGCTTTCTTT; CDR3: CASSSPGRGQRNTEAFF; V: TRBV28; D: -; J: TRBJ1-1; size: -
DNA: TGTGCCATCGGCTTTCCGGGACAGGGTGTCTATGGCTACACCTTC; CDR3: CAIGFPGQGVYGYTF; V: TRBV10-3; D: TRBD1; J: TRBJ1-2; size: -
DNA: TGCGCCAGCAGCTCGGATCGGAGCTCCTACAATGAGCAGTTCTTC; CDR3: CASSSDRSSYNEQFF; V: TRBV5-1; D: -; J: TRBJ2-1; size: few
DNA: TGCGCCAGCAGCTCCAGGACTAGCGGGAGAGGTATGTCCTACAATGAGCAGTTCTTC; CDR3: CASSSRTSGRGMSYNEQFF; V: TRBV5-1; D: TRBD2; J: TRBJ2-1; size: -
DNA: TGTGCCAGCAGCTCAAATCCTCAGGTGAACACTGAAGCTTTCTTT; CDR3: CASSSNPQVNTEAFF; V: TRBV5-4; D: -; J: TRBJ1-1; size: -
DNA: TGTGCCAGCAGTCAGTCGATGGGCTACGGGGGGCAGTATTTT; CDR3: CASSQSMGYGGQYF; V: TRBV6-1; D: -; J: TRBJ2-3; size: few
DNA: TGTGCCAGCAGTTTCTCTGTCCAGCGCGAGCAGTACTTC; CDR3: CASSFSVQREQYF; V: TRBV28; D: -; J: TRBJ2-7; size: -
DNA: TGCGCCAGCAGCTTCTACGGCTTTGGGGACGAGACCCAGTACTTC; CDR3: CASSFYGFGDETQYF; V: TRBV5-1; D: -; J: TRBJ2-5; size: -
DNA: TGCGCCAGCAGCTTGGGACAGGGGGCAGGAGTAGATACGCAGTATTTT; CDR3: CASSLGQGAGVDTQYF; V: TRBV5-1; D: TRBD1; J: TRBJ2-3; size: -
DNA: TGTGCCAGCAGCTTAACTTTACAGGCGGCCGGGGAGCTGTTTTTT; CDR3: CASSLTLQAAGELFF; V: TRBV11-2; D: -; J: TRBJ2-2; size: -
DNA: TGCGCCAGCAGCTTGGCGGCGGTCAATGAGCAGTTCTTC; CDR3: CASSLAAVNEQFF; V: TRBV5-1; D: -; J: TRBJ2-1; size: -
DNA: TGTGCCAGCAGCTTGAACCCCGTTGGGGCCGATACGCAGTATTTT; CDR3: CASSLNPVGADTQYF; V: TRBV5-4; D: -; J: TRBJ2-3; size: few
DNA: TGTGCCAGCAGTTTAGGGGGGCACCGATCCCTAGCCAAAAACATTCAGTACTTC; CDR3: CASSLGGHRSLAKNIQYF; V: TRBV28; D: -; J: TRBJ2-4; size: few
DNA: TGTGCCAGCAGTTTCTTTAGGGACACTGAAGCTTTCTTT; CDR3: CASSFFRDTEAFF; V: TRBV27; D: -; J: TRBJ1-1; size: -
DNA: TGTGCCAGCAGGGGGGGGACGGGACTAGCGGGGAACACAGATACGCAGTATTTT; CDR3: CASRGGTGLAGNTDTQYF; V: TRBV27; D: TRBD2; J: TRBJ2-3; size: once
DNA: TGCAGCGTTTTCCCTGAAGCTTTCTTT; CDR3: CSVFPEAFF; V: TRBV29-1; D: -; J: TRBJ1-1; size: few
DNA: TGTGCAAGTCGCTTAACATCAGGGAATGAACTAGTTGGCAAAAACATTCAGTACTTC; CDR3: CASRLTSGNELVGKNIQYF; V: TRBV12-2; D: -; J: TRBJ2-4; size: -
DNA: TGTGCCAGCAGTAGAACAGGAGGCTCCTACGAGCAGTACTTC; CDR3: CASSRTGGSYEQYF; V: TRBV6-1; D: -; J: TRBJ2-7; size: -
DNA: TGTGCCAGCAGCTCTAACTCGGGTTGGGGGTTAGCCAAAAACATTCAGTACTTC; CDR3: CASSSNSGWGLAKNIQYF; V: TRBV9; D: -; J: TRBJ2-4; size: -
DNA: TGTGCCAGCAGCGACGGACTAGATCAAGAGACCCAGTACTTC; CDR3: CASSDGLDQETQYF; V: TRBV5-4; D: TRBD2; J: TRBJ2-5; size: -
DNA: TGTGCCAGCAGCCCCAGACAGCACTCTAGCTCCTACAATGAGCAGTTCTTC; CDR3: CASSPRQHSSSYNEQFF; V: TRBV11-2; D: -; J: TRBJ2-1; size: -
DNA: TGCGCCAGCAGAATGCTAGGTGGCTATCTCACAGATACGCAGTATTTT; CDR3: CASRMLGGYLTDTQYF; V: TRBV5-1; D: -; J: TRBJ2-3; size: -
DNA: TGTGCCAGTAGTATTCAGCTAACCGAATACAATGAGCAGTTCTTC; CDR3: CASSIQLTEYNEQFF; V: TRBV19; D: -; J: TRBJ2-1; size: -
DNA: TGTGCCAGCAGGAAAGGGGGTACAGATACGCAGTATTTT; CDR3: CASRKGGTDTQYF; V: TRBV28; D: -; J: TRBJ2-3; size: once
DNA: TGTGCCGGAGACATGATGAACACTGAAGCTTTCTTT; CDR3: CAGDMMNTEAFF; V: TRBV30; D: -; J: TRBJ1-1; size: -
DNA: TGTGCCAGCAGCCTGGCTTCCTACGAGCAGTACTTC; CDR3: CASSLASYEQYF; V: TRBV5-6; D: -; J: TRBJ2-7; size: -
DNA: TGCGCCAGCAGTGAGTCGAGGGCGGCTGGCAATGAGCAGTTCTTC; CDR3: CASSESRAAGNEQFF; V: TRBV10-1; D: -; J: TRBJ2-1; size: -
DNA: TGTGCCAGCCGAGGTGGGACACAATTCACCGGGGAGCTGTTTTTT; CDR3: CASRGGTQFTGELFF; V: TRBV19; D: -; J: TRBJ2-2; size: -
DNA: TGTGCCAGCAGCGAAGCCGGGACAGGGGGGTCCGGGGAGCTGTTTTTT; CDR3: CASSEAGTGGSGELFF; V: TRBV7-2; D: TRBD1; J: TRBJ2-2; size: few